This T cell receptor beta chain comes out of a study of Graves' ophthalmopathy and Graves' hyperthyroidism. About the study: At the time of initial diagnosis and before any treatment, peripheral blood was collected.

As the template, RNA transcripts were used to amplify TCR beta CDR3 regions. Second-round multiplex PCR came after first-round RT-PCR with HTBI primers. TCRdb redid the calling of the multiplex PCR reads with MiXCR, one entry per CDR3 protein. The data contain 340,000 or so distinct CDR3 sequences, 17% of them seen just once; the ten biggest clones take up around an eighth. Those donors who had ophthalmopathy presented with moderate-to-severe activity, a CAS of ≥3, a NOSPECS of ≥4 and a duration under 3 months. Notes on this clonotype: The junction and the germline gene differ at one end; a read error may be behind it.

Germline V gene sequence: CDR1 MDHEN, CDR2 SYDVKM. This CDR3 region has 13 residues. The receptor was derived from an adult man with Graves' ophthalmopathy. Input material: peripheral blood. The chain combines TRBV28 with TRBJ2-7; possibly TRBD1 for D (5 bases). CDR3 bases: TGTGCCAGCAGTCCCCGACAGTTTTCCCCATTCCCCTTC. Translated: CASSPRQFSPFPF.